Included here is one TCR beta chain sequence, with context. Some clones are missing from TCRdb's copy, which holds only in-frame ones; the method was immunoSEQ multiplex PCR. Among 300,000 to 400,000 clones listed, 85% to 90% were seen once. This sample stems from a study of blood T cell repertoires in COVID-19. Across the study: PBMCs, B-cell-depleted T cells, or T cells were the source of the cDNA or gDNA that made up the material.

The V and J ends lost 6 bases and 8 bases, in that order; junction bases with no gene match: 9. Per germline, CDR1 MNHEY and CDR2 SMNVEV (reference sequence). The length of the CDR3 is 13 residues. Ages ranged from about 18 to 89 years, with residence in 24 US areas. Participant reports of clinical history set cohort assignment. Sequencing was done on a sample of PBMCs or T cells enriched from blood (not recorded which). V usage is TRBV27 and J usage is TRBJ1-1, with 7 bases aligning to TRBD1. This receptor was identified in a woman in her twenties or thirties with acute COVID-19. The CDR3 DNA follows: TGTGCCAGCAGCAAATGGGACAGTCAAGAAGCTTTCTTT. This gives the protein CASSKWDSQEAFF.